Listed below are T cell receptor beta chains from one sample, sequenced in a study of cytomegalovirus exposure and HLA in healthy donors. Repertoires were generated with immunoSEQ multiplex PCR, while TCRdb's copy carries only in-frame clones and drops some. Here the sample spans 150,000 to 200,000 clones, approximately 90% being singletons. The sample was PBMCs. These receptors were taken from a woman aged 30 to 39 in good health and CMV-seronegative. Both conserved end residues are part of each CDR3. Each record gives: J gene, D gene, clone size, V gene, CDR3 DNA, CDR3 protein. A D gene is named only where the DNA matches it firmly. Clone size appears in some rows only: once, few, many, or a class for an expanded clone.

TRBJ1-1,-,-,TRBV18,TGTGCCAGCTCACGCTCGGACACATCGAACACTGAAGCTTTCTTT,CASSRSDTSNTEAFF
TRBJ1-1,-,once,TRBV7-8,TGTGCCAGCAGTACTACAGGGAACACTGAAGCTTTCTTT,CASSTTGNTEAFF
TRBJ2-7,TRBD1,-,TRBV18,TGTGCCAGCTCACCAGGACAGGACTCCGAGCAGTACTTC,CASSPGQDSEQYF
TRBJ1-6,-,-,TRBV4-2,TGTGCCAGCAGCCCAGGCCCCACCAGCTCCTATAATTCACCCCTCCACTTT,CASSPGPTSSYNSPLHF
TRBJ2-7,TRBD1,-,TRBV5-1,TGCGCCAGCAGCTCAGAGCCGGGACAGGGAAGCTACGAGCAGTACTTC,CASSSEPGQGSYEQYF
TRBJ2-7,TRBD1,-,TRBV10-2,TGCGCCAGCAGTTCCGGGACAGGGTCATTCTCCTACGAGCAGTACTTC,CASSSGTGSFSYEQYF
TRBJ2-3,-,-,TRBV27,TGTGCCAGCAGTTTGTCGGTAGCAGCCACAGATACGCAGTATTTT,CASSLSVAATDTQYF
TRBJ1-5,TRBD1,-,TRBV18,TGTGCCAGCTCACCACCGGGGACAGGGGAAGGTCGTCAGCCCCAGCATTTT,CASSPPGTGEGRQPQHF
TRBJ2-5,-,-,TRBV11-2,TGTGCCAGCAGCCCGCGAACAGGGTCGAGGGGTGAGACCCAGTACTTC,CASSPRTGSRGETQYF
TRBJ2-2,TRBD2,-,TRBV4-2,TGTGCCAGCAGCCAGTTCGTAGCGGGGGCCGTCGCGAACACCGGGGAGCTGTTTTTT,CASSQFVAGAVANTGELFF
TRBJ2-1,-,-,TRBV5-8,TGTGCCAGCAGCAGCAGGGTGGGAGGTTACAATGAGCAGTTCTTC,CASSSRVGGYNEQFF
TRBJ2-7,TRBD2,-,TRBV19,TGTGCCAGTAGTATTGGACTAGCGGGGGGATACGAGCAGTACTTC,CASSIGLAGGYEQYF
TRBJ2-2,-,few,TRBV7-9,TGTGCCAGCAGACATGACAGTATAGGGGAGCTGTTTTTT,CASRHDSIGELFF
TRBJ1-2,TRBD1,-,TRBV9,TGTGCCAGCAGCGCGCAGGGAGCAGGGGGCGGCTACACCTTC,CASSAQGAGGGYTF
TRBJ1-2,TRBD1,-,TRBV7-9,TGTGCCAGCAGCGACTTCCAAAGCAGGGGGCCGAACTATGGCTACACCTTC,CASSDFQSRGPNYGYTF
TRBJ1-6,TRBD1,-,TRBV4-1,TGCGCCAGCAGCCAGCTCCGGGACAGGAATTCACCCCTCCACTTT,CASSQLRDRNSPLHF
TRBJ2-7,TRBD1,-,TRBV27,TGTGCCAGCAGTCCCGGGGACAGGGAGTACGAGCAGTACTTC,CASSPGDREYEQYF
TRBJ2-7,TRBD2,few,TRBV6-6,TGTGCCAGCAGTTACGGGGGGGAGAGCTACGAGCAGTACTTC,CASSYGGESYEQYF
TRBJ1-2,TRBD1,once,TRBV5-5,TGTGCCAGCAGCCCGGGACAGGCTTATGGCTACACCTTC,CASSPGQAYGYTF
TRBJ2-3,TRBD2,-,TRBV6-1,TGTGCCAGCGGGCCGGGGGGGAACACAGATACGCAGTATTTT,CASGPGGNTDTQYF
TRBJ1-1,-,few,TRBV2,TGTGCCAGCACTCTGAACACTGAAGCTTTCTTT,CASTLNTEAFF
TRBJ2-5,TRBD1,-,TRBV7-2,TGTGCCAGCAGCTGGGGGACAGGTTTATCCCAGCATATGTACTTC,CASSWGTGLSQHMYF
TRBJ2-3,-,-,TRBV27,TGTGCCAGCAGTTCAGGGACAACCTACACAGATACGCAGTATTTT,CASSSGTTYTDTQYF
TRBJ1-2,-,-,TRBV18,TGTGCCAGCTCATATGACAGGACCTATGGCTACACCTTC,CASSYDRTYGYTF
TRBJ2-7,TRBD2,-,TRBV6-1,TGTGCCAGCAGTGGGGGAGGGGTAGGTGTCTACGAGCAGTACTTC,CASSGGGVGVYEQYF
TRBJ1-6,-,few,TRBV30,TGTGCCTGGAGTACGACAGGATTGGCTTCACCCCTCCACTTT,CAWSTTGLASPLHF
TRBJ2-7,TRBD1,few,TRBV5-1,TGCGCCAGCAGCTTGGAGGGCAGGGGGACCTACGAGCAGTACTTC,CASSLEGRGTYEQYF
TRBJ2-3,TRBD1,-,TRBV18,TGTGCCAGCTCACCACGACCGGGACAGGGTTTAGATACGCAGTATTTT,CASSPRPGQGLDTQYF
TRBJ2-2,TRBD2,-,TRBV2,TGTGCCAGCACCCTAGGACTAGCGGGGACTTGGGGCGGGGAGCTGTTTTTT,CASTLGLAGTWGGELFF
TRBJ1-5,-,-,TRBV11-2,TGTGCCAGCAGCTTAGGGGGAGAAGGGAGGCCCCAGCATTTT,CASSLGGEGRPQHF
TRBJ2-5,-,once,TRBV2,TGTGCCAGCAGGGACTGGTCCCAAGAGACCCAGTACTTC,CASRDWSQETQYF
TRBJ1-2,TRBD1,-,TRBV23-1,TGCGCCAGCAGTCTGGACAGGGGAGGCTACACCTTC,CASSLDRGGYTF
TRBJ1-1,-,-,TRBV4-1,TGCGCCAGCAGCCAAGAGTCAGGGAGTCGGGGGGCTTTCTTT,CASSQESGSRGAFF